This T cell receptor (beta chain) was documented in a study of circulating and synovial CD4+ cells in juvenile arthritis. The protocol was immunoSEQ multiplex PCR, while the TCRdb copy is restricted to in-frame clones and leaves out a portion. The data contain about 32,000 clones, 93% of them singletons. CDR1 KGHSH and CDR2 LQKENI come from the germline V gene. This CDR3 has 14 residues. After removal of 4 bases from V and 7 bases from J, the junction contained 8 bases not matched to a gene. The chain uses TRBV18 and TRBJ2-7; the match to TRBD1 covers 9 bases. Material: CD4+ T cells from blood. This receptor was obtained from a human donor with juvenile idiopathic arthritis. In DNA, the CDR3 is TGTGCCAGCTCACGGACAGGGGACCGAGGGGAGCAGTACTTC. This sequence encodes CASSRTGDRGEQYF.